This is a list of T cell receptor beta chains from one sample in a study of OX40 agonist ivuxolimab in advanced cancers. Using immunoSEQ multiplex PCR, the repertoire was profiled, and TCRdb retains in-frame clones only, with some absent. The sample lists about 100,000 clones; about 86% were seen once. The source was CD4+ or CD8+ T cells sorted from blood, collected in a trial of the OX40 agonist ivuxolimab. The receptors were sampled from an adult with an advanced solid tumor such as melanoma, head and neck, liver or kidney cancer. The CDR3 runs from the conserved cysteine through the conserved F or W. D genes are given only for firm matches. Clone size is stated in some rows and not others, as once, few, many or a class when expanded.

>.|.|TRBV25-1|TRBJ2-7
TGTGCCAGCACCCCTCCGGGACTTAACTCCTACGAGCAGTACTTC
CASTPPGLNSYEQYF
>.|.|TRBV7-3|TRBJ1-6
TGTGCCAGCAGCTATGATCCCAGCTCACCCCTCCACTTT
CASSYDPSSPLHF
>.|few|TRBV7-9|TRBJ1-1
TGTGCCAGCGGCAAATCCGGATCTTATGAAGCTTTCTTT
CASGKSGSYEAFF
>.|.|TRBV7-8|TRBJ2-7
TGTGCCAGCAGCCCCGCGGGGGCAGGGAGCTCCTACGAGCAGTACTTC
CASSPAGAGSSYEQYF
>.|.|TRBV5-4|TRBJ1-1
TGTGCCAGCAGCCCCGTCGGAGGCAGGGGGAACACTGAAGCTTTCTTT
CASSPVGGRGNTEAFF
>TRBD1|.|TRBV5-6|TRBJ2-7
TGTGCCAGCAGCTACCGGGACAGGGACCTTAGCGAGCAGTACTTC
CASSYRDRDLSEQYF
>TRBD1|.|TRBV6-5|TRBJ1-2
TGTGCCAGCAGCCGGGACAGCCGTACTAACTATGGCTACACCTTC
CASSRDSRTNYGYTF
>.|once|TRBV11-2|TRBJ2-3
TGTGCCAGCAGCTCCCAACTGGGGGGTTCAGATACGCAGTATTTT
CASSSQLGGSDTQYF
>.|.|TRBV19|TRBJ1-2
TGTGCCAGTAGTAAACAGGCCCGCTATGGCTACACCTTC
CASSKQARYGYTF
>.|.|TRBV11-2|TRBJ1-1
TGTGCCAGCAGCTTGGGGGGGTCTGGGAACACTGAAGCTTTCTTT
CASSLGGSGNTEAFF
>.|.|TRBV27|TRBJ1-2
TGTGCCAGCGCCCCCGGACTCCTGACTAACTATGGCTACACCTTC
CASAPGLLTNYGYTF
>.|.|TRBV5-6|TRBJ2-3
TGTGCCAGCAGCTTTACTAGAACAGATACGCAGTATTTT
CASSFTRTDTQYF
>TRBD2|.|TRBV9|TRBJ2-3
TGTGCCAGCAGCGTAGGGACTAGCGGGGGGGCCAAAGATACGCAGTATTTT
CASSVGTSGGAKDTQYF
>.|.|TRBV23-1|TRBJ1-2
TGCGCCAGCTCCCTCTTAGGCTACACCTTC
CASSLLGYTF
>.|.|TRBV27|TRBJ2-5
TGTGCCAGCAGTTTGGGGGGGGGCGGGGAGACCCAGTACTTC
CASSLGGGGETQYF
>TRBD1|once|TRBV7-7|TRBJ2-5
TGTGCTAGCAGCTGGACAGGGACGGGGGAGACCCAGTACTTC
CASSWTGTGETQYF
>TRBD1|.|TRBV6-5|TRBJ1-4
TGTGCCAGCAGTACCCGACAGGGTGGTAATGAAAAACTGTTTTTT
CASSTRQGGNEKLFF
>.|.|TRBV10-3|TRBJ2-3
TGTGCCATCAGTGGAGGGCCCGGAGCGGTTAGCACAGATACGCAGTATTTT
CAISGGPGAVSTDTQYF
>.|once|TRBV27|TRBJ2-7
TGTGCCAGCAGTCCACAGGGTGGGAGCTCCTACGAGCAGTACTTC
CASSPQGGSSYEQYF
>.|.|TRBV4-1|TRBJ2-5
TGCGCCAGCAGCCAACCCGAGGGGGCCCAGTACTTC
CASSQPEGAQYF
>TRBD2|once|TRBV7-3|TRBJ2-1
TGTGCCAGCAGCAAACTAGCGGGGACGCGAGGTGAGCAGTTCTTC
CASSKLAGTRGEQFF
>.|few|TRBV7-9|TRBJ1-5
TGTGCCAGCAGCTCCAGATTCTTGGGGGATGGCAATCAGCCCCAGCATTTT
CASSSRFLGDGNQPQHF
>.|.|TRBV30|TRBJ2-5
TGTGCCTGGAGCGGGCAGGGCGGGGAGACCCAGTACTTC
CAWSGQGGETQYF
>.|.|TRBV14|TRBJ1-4
TGTGCCAGCAGCCAGAGGGTAGGGGGTGTCACTAATGAAAAACTGTTTTTT
CASSQRVGGVTNEKLFF
>TRBD1|few|TRBV19|TRBJ1-5
TGTGCCAGTACGGGACAGGTGATGAATCAGCCCCAGCATTTT
CASTGQVMNQPQHF
>.|.|TRBV6-1|TRBJ2-1
TGTGCCAGCAGTGAAAATCCCCCCCCCACGGCCCATGAGCAGTTCTTC
CASSENPPPTAHEQFF
>.|.|TRBV5-4|TRBJ2-3
TGTGCCAGCAGCTCGGACAGACCTAGCACAGATACGCAGTATTTT
CASSSDRPSTDTQYF
>.|once|TRBV7-9|TRBJ2-4
TGTGCCAGCAGCTCCTATCAAGCGGGTCGGACCAAAAACATTCAGTACTTC
CASSSYQAGRTKNIQYF
>TRBD2|.|TRBV7-3|TRBJ2-5
TGTGCCAGCAGCAACACCGGGACTAGCGGGGGAGAGACCCAGTACTTC
CASSNTGTSGGETQYF
>TRBD2|.|TRBV6-5|TRBJ2-1
TGTGCCAGCAGACTAGCGGGGTTTGCGGAGCAGTTCTTC
CASRLAGFAEQFF
>.|.|TRBV4-3|TRBJ2-7
TGCGCCAGCAGCCAAGTGGGTGGAGCTGGATACGAGCAGTACTTC
CASSQVGGAGYEQYF
>TRBD2|.|TRBV27|TRBJ2-1
TGTGCCAGCAGTTTATGGCGGGGGGGCCTCGAAAGGGTGTTCTTC
CASSLWRGGLERVFF
>TRBD1|.|TRBV5-4|TRBJ2-7
TGTGCCAGCAGCTTGGTGGGACAGAGCTACGAGCAGTACTTC
CASSLVGQSYEQYF
>TRBD2|few|TRBV5-8|TRBJ2-7
TGTGCCAGCAGCCTTATGACTAGCGGGGTCTCCTACGAGCAGTACTTC
CASSLMTSGVSYEQYF
>TRBD2|.|TRBV5-4|TRBJ2-5
TGTGCCAGCAGCGGAAGCGGGGGGCCCGGGGAGACCCAGTACTTC
CASSGSGGPGETQYF
>.|.|TRBV29-1|TRBJ2-2
TGCAGCGTTGAAGGGCCGGGTACCGGGGAGCTGTTTTTT
CSVEGPGTGELFF
>.|.|TRBV4-1|TRBJ2-1
TGCGCCAGCAGCCAAGACCCCAGGGTTTCCTACAATGAGCAGTTCTTC
CASSQDPRVSYNEQFF
>.|.|TRBV27|TRBJ2-2
TGTGCCAGCAGGCTCGGGGGCACCGGGGAGCTGTTTTTT
CASRLGGTGELFF
>TRBD2|once|TRBV10-3|TRBJ2-3
TGTGCCATCAGGAGCGGGGTGACAGATACGCAGTATTTT
CAIRSGVTDTQYF
>TRBD1|.|TRBV19|TRBJ1-4
TGTGCCAGTAGGTCGGACAGGGAAGGAAAACTGTTTTTT
CASRSDREGKLFF
>.|.|TRBV6-1|TRBJ1-4
TGTGCCAGCAGGGCTAGAGGGTCCGATGAAAAACTGTTTTTT
CASRARGSDEKLFF